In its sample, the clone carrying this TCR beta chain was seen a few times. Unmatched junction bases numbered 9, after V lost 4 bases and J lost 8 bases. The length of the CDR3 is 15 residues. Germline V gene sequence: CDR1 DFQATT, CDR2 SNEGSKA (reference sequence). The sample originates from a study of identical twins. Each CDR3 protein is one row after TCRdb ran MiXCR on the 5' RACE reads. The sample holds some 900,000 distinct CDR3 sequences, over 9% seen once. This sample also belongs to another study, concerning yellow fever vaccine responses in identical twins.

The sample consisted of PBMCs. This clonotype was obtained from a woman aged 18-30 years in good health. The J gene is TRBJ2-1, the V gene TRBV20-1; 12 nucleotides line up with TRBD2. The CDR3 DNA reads TGCAGTGCTACCCGACTAGCGGGGGCCAGGGATGAGCAGTTCTTC. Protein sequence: CSATRLAGARDEQFF.